Each of the 19 T cell receptor beta chains below was sequenced from the same sample in a study of OX40 agonist ivuxolimab in advanced cancers. Data came from immunoSEQ multiplex PCR; TCRdb stores just in-frame clones and leaves some out. The sample has tens of thousands of clones, about 80% seen once. The sample was CD4+ or CD8+ T cells sorted from blood, taken in a trial of the OX40 agonist ivuxolimab. The source of these receptors is an adult with an advanced solid tumor such as melanoma, head and neck, liver or kidney cancer.

The V gene is TRBV18, the J gene TRBJ2-4, with D possibly TRBD1 on 6 matching bases. Germline V lookup: CDR1 KGHSH, CDR2 LQKENI. This CDR3 has 19 residues. Trimming took off 2 bases at V and 0 bases at J, with 20 bases between the two ends. DNA of the CDR3: TGTGCCAGCTCACCAACAGGGCCGGGTGCTCTTATAGCCAAAAACATTCAGTACTTC. Its protein is CASSPTGPGALIAKNIQYF.

This chain joins TRBV19 and TRBJ1-2, with D perhaps TRBD1 (6 bases). V lost 9 bases and J 0 bases, leaving 20 bases between the germline ends. Germline V lookup: CDR1 LNHDA, CDR2 SQIVND (reference sequence). CDR3 length equals 16 residues. The CDR3 spells CASKAQGRLANYGYTF. For the CDR3, the DNA is TGTGCCAGCAAGGCGCAGGGGCGACTAGCTAACTATGGCTACACCTTC. The full variable domain, its missing parts supplied by reference TRBV19 and TRBJ1-2, is DGGITQSPKYLFRKEGQNVTLSCEQNLNHDAMYWYRQDPGQGLRLIYYSQIVNDFQKGDIAEGYSVSREKKESFPLTVTSAQKNPTAFYLCASKAQGRLANYGYTFGSGTRLTVV.

The rearrangement joins TRBV5-4 to TRBJ2-7; 9 nucleotides align to TRBD2. The CDR3 has 16 residues. V lost 3 bases to trimming and J lost 7 bases; unmatched junction nucleotides: 14. The germline V gene has CDR1 SGHNT and CDR2 YYREEE (reference sequence). This CDR3 reads CASSSTLAGYPREQYF. CDR3 nucleotide sequence: TGTGCCAGCAGCTCCACCCTAGCGGGGTACCCTAGAGAGCAGTACTTC.

This chain connects TRBV28 to TRBJ2-5, with D hard to call. Per the germline V gene, CDR1 is MDHEN and CDR2 is SYDVKM. Trimming stripped 7 bases from V and 3 bases from J, with 12 bases between. The length of the CDR3 is 13 residues. The CDR3 bases are TGTGCCAGCACCCGACGGAGCAAAGAGACCCAGTACTTC. Translated: CASTRRSKETQYF.

The V call is TRBV7-2, the J call TRBJ1-5, with 7 bases aligning to TRBD1. From germline, CDR1 is SGHTA and CDR2 FQGNSA. The CDR3 runs 15 residues. V lost 5 bases to trimming and J lost 4 bases; unmatched junction nucleotides: 8. CDR3 DNA: TGTGCCAGCAGCCTAATGCAGGGGGAAAATCAGCCCCAGCATTTT. Protein product: CASSLMQGENQPQHF.

This chain joins TRBV10-3 and TRBJ1-6, with D possibly being TRBD1 (5 bases). There are 16 residues in the CDR3. In germline, CDR1 is ENHRY, CDR2 SYGVKD. V was pared by 9 bases and J by 6 bases, with 21 bases between. Written as DNA, the CDR3 is TGTGCCATTGCAAATACGCCGGGACGGATTAATTCACCCCTCCACTTT. Protein: CAIANTPGRINSPLHF.

The chain couples TRBV28 to TRBJ2-7; 7 nucleotides agree with TRBD1. The CDR3 is 13 amino acids. Germline V CDR1 and CDR2: MDHEN, SYDVKM. V dropped 7 bases and J dropped 2; count of bases not matched to a gene: 5. This CDR3 reads CASTVTGTYEQYF. The CDR3 coding sequence is TGTGCCAGCACCGTGACAGGGACCTACGAGCAGTACTTC.

This CDR3 is CASLQGVTYTGELFF. As DNA, the CDR3 is TGCGCCAGCCTTCAGGGAGTAACGTACACCGGGGAGCTGTTTTTT. This chain uses TRBV5-1 with TRBJ2-2; possibly TRBD1 or TRBD2 for D (5 bases each). This CDR3 is built from 15 residues. Germline CDR1 is SGHRS and CDR2 is YFSETQ. Trimming left V 7 bases short and J 3 bases short, with 16 bases between.

This sequence joins TRBV4-2 and TRBJ1-4, with 9 bases matching TRBD1. J was trimmed by 5 bases and V by 1 base; bases with no gene match: 8. Germline CDR1 is LGHNA and CDR2 is YNFKEQ. The CDR3 length is 17 residues. CDR3 in amino acids: CASSQATGTGLNEKLFF. The CDR3 DNA reads as TGTGCCAGCAGCCAAGCGACCGGGACAGGGCTCAATGAAAAACTGTTTTTT.

V gene TRBV7-9 combines with J gene TRBJ1-1; TRBD1 matches 10 bases. CDR3 length: 16 amino acids. V dropped 5 bases and J dropped 0; count of bases not matched to a gene: 6. Germline-derived CDR1 and CDR2 are SEHNR and FQNEAQ (reference sequence). CDR3 amino acids: CASSAGQGVMNTEAFF. The CDR3 nucleotides are TGTGCCAGCAGCGCCGGACAGGGGGTGATGAACACTGAAGCTTTCTTT.

The V gene is TRBV19, the J gene TRBJ1-1; 9 bases align to TRBD1. V dropped 3 bases and J dropped 6; count of bases not matched to a gene: 8. There are 15 residues in the CDR3. The germline CDR1 and CDR2 sequences are LNHDA and SQIVND (reference sequence). Written as DNA, the CDR3 is TGTGCCAGTAGTATGGCCACTGACAGGGGGGCTGAAGCTTTCTTT. This translates into CASSMATDRGAEAFF.

The chain carries TRBV6-1 and TRBJ1-2; the match to TRBD1 covers 7 bases. This CDR3 has 13 amino acids. Trimming at V came to 0 bases and at J to 13 bases, leaving 8 bases not matched to a gene. Germline V lookup: CDR1 MNHNS, CDR2 SASEGT. The CDR3 bases are TGTGCCAGCAGTGAAGCGGCGCGACAGGGTAGCACCTTC. It specifies CASSEAARQGSTF.

The chain carries TRBV2 and TRBJ2-3; 7 bases match TRBD1. The germline CDR1 and CDR2 sequences are SNHLY and FYNNEI. The trim removed 4 bases at V and 2 bases at J, leaving 6 bases unmatched. This CDR3 is built from 15 residues. Written as DNA, the CDR3 is TGTGCCAGCAGTGCAAGGGGGCTCCACACAGATACGCAGTATTTT. Its protein product is CASSARGLHTDTQYF.

The rearrangement uses TRBV9 and TRBJ2-1; D possibly uses TRBD1 or TRBD2 (5 bases each). CDR3 length equals 17 residues. Germline loops: CDR1 SGDLS, CDR2 YYNGEE. Trimming took 4 bases from V and 2 from J, leaving 19 bases between them. The CDR3 spells CASSPRDGFRTYNEQFF. CDR3 DNA: TGTGCCAGCAGCCCTCGGGACGGATTCCGCACCTACAATGAGCAGTTCTTC.

V and J are TRBV7-2 and TRBJ2-7, with D possibly TRBD2 on 5 matching bases. Trimming removed 3 bases at V and 2 bases at J, with 20 bases between. The CDR3 is made up of 17 amino acids. In germline, CDR1 is SGHTA, CDR2 FQGNSA. The CDR3 coding sequence is TGTGCCAGCAGCTTGACCCCGGTCCTAGCAGGCCCCTACGAGCAGTACTTC. Translating it yields CASSLTPVLAGPYEQYF.

This clone was observed once. The chain recombines TRBV19 with TRBJ2-7; D uncertain. Trimming cost V 3 bases and J 3 bases, with 9 bases left between them. Germline V gives CDR1 LNHDA, CDR2 SQIVND (reference sequence). The CDR3 covers 13 residues. The CDR3 coding sequence is TGTGCCAGTAGTATTACAGCAGGCTACGAGCAGTACTTC. It yields the protein CASSITAGYEQYF.

The rearrangement joins TRBV5-8 to TRBJ1-6; TRBD1 aligns across 8 bases. Germline CDR1 and CDR2: SGHTS and YDEGEE. CDR3 length equals 16 residues. V dropped 4 bases and J dropped 7; count of bases not matched to a gene: 10. This CDR3 is CASSRGQGGRNSPLHF. The CDR3 bases are TGTGCCAGCAGCCGTGGACAGGGAGGCCGCAATTCACCCCTCCACTTT.

J is TRBJ2-2 and V is TRBV28, with 8 bases fitting TRBD1. The CDR3 length is 15 residues. Germline V gives CDR1 MDHEN, CDR2 SYDVKM. Trimming cost V 3 bases and J 7 bases; bases outside gene matches: 7. CDR3 protein: CASSFAGGADGELFF. The CDR3 DNA reads as TGTGCCAGCAGTTTTGCAGGGGGCGCAGACGGGGAGCTGTTTTTT.

The chain carries TRBV6-4 and TRBJ2-5; D is uncertain. V was trimmed by 2 bases and J by 5 bases, leaving 9 bases between them. The CDR3 covers 13 residues. Germline V gene data show CDR1 as MRHNA and CDR2 as SNTAGT. DNA of the CDR3: TGTGCCAGCAGTGACGTGGTAGGGGAGACCCAGTACTTC. Encoded protein: CASSDVVGETQYF.